This T cell receptor (beta chain) was identified during a study of blood T cell repertoires in COVID-19. Overall study context: Samples taken during acute and convalescent COVID-19 were collected in the United States, Italy and Spain. The analysed material was cDNA or gDNA that came from T cells, B-cell-depleted T cells, or PBMCs.

The germline CDR1 and CDR2 sequences are MNHEY and SVGAGI. The CDR3 contains 14 residues. Trimming took 7 bases from V and 2 from J; bases not matched to a gene: 4. As originally analysed: Amplification from reference gene primers served as the basis for estimated nucleated cell counts. Clones were sequenced by immunoSEQ multiplex PCR, and TCRdb holds only the in-frame ones, with some missing. V and J calls and clone size are as listed in that table; D and trimming were resolved from the DNA. The data contain about 100,000 clones, roughly 80% of them seen just once; the ten biggest clones take up 12%.

Sequencing was carried out using peripheral blood. The origin of this receptor is a woman in her 70s with acute or convalescent COVID-19. The chain combines TRBV6-5 with TRBJ2-3; 9 nucleotides match TRBD2. The CDR3 here is CASNLAGPTDTQYF. The CDR3 region has the DNA TGTGCCAGCAATCTAGCGGGGCCCACAGATACGCAGTATTTT.